These 27 T cell receptor beta chains originate from one sample sequenced in a study of PD-L1 blockade in urothelial cancer (dated by TCRdb to about 2017). Library method: the immunoSEQ multiplex PCR assay. What TCRdb holds here is the immuneACCESS table cut down to in-frame rearrangements. Part of the clones is not present; checked against another copy, under half of the missing clones reflect an unresolved V gene, and the others are unexplained. The sample table shows tens of thousands of clones, and approximately 80% are seen once. The top ten hold about 17% of the sample. Sequencing used PBMCs, obtained around atezolizumab (anti-PD-L1) treatment. Receptors were obtained from a man aged 55-75 years with urothelial cancer.

This clone was seen a handful of times. The rearrangement links TRBV30 to TRBJ2-1, with 8 nucleotides matching TRBD1. Germline CDR1 GTSNPN, CDR2 SVGIG (reference sequence). CDR3 size: 14 residues. Germline trimming cut 5 bases from V and 9 bases from J; bases unmatched to any gene: 12. CDR3 nucleotide sequence: TGTGCCTGGGAACAGGGGGTGGTTCGGGGTGAGCAGTTCTTC. This translates into CAWEQGVVRGEQFF.

The chain employs TRBV27 and TRBJ2-7; 13 bases are shared with TRBD2. The V gene's germline CDR1 is MNHEY and CDR2 SMNVEV (reference sequence). CDR3 length: 16 residues. Trimming cost V 5 bases and J 4 bases; bases outside gene matches: 8. As DNA, the CDR3 is TGTGCCAGCAGTATCTCCGGGACTAGCGGGGCGTACGAGCAGTACTTC. Protein product: CASSISGTSGAYEQYF.

The chain links TRBV6-5 to TRBJ2-5; 9 positions agree with TRBD1. The V segment lost 2 bases and the J segment 5 bases; nucleotides outside the gene matches: 3. The CDR3 spans 14 residues. The germline gives CDR1 MNHEY, CDR2 SVGAGI. The CDR3 region has the DNA TGTGCCAGCAGTTACACAGGGGGCGAGGAGACCCAGTACTTC. Encoded protein: CASSYTGGEETQYF.

The rearrangement links TRBV2 to TRBJ1-4; D is possibly TRBD1 (6 bases). The germline V and J ends were trimmed by 4 bases and 5 bases, with 14 bases remaining between them. CDR3 length equals 15 residues. The V gene's germline CDR1 is SNHLY and CDR2 FYNNEI. CDR3 nucleotides: TGTGCCAGCAGTGGCGGAACAGGGTTCAATGAAAAACTGTTTTTT. Its translation: CASSGGTGFNEKLFF.

J is TRBJ1-4 and V is TRBV11-2; no definite D call. Germline-derived CDR1 and CDR2 are SGHAT and FQNNGV. The CDR3 is made up of 19 amino acids. Trimming removed 4 bases from V and 1 base from J, with 22 bases in between. In nucleotides, the CDR3 is TGTGCCAGCAGCTCCGGACTCCGGACGCCCTTCGGAACTAATGAAAAACTGTTTTTT. It codes for CASSSGLRTPFGTNEKLFF.

This clone was seen just once. J is TRBJ1-4 and V is TRBV5-6; a weak D match, TRBD1 (5 bases). CDR1 is SGHDT and CDR2 is YYEEEE in the germline V gene. V lost 0 bases, J lost 7 bases, and 16 bases lay in between. The CDR3 totals 16 residues. The CDR3 region is CASSLAHLERGEKLFF. DNA for the CDR3: TGTGCCAGCAGCTTGGCCCACCTAGAAAGGGGTGAAAAACTGTTTTTT.

This clone was counted between two and nine times. The CDR3 loop reads CATSQDRDYGYTF. The CDR3 bases are TGTGCCACCAGCCAGGACAGGGACTATGGCTACACCTTC. The chain is built from TRBV15 and TRBJ1-2, with 8 bases matching TRBD1. V lost 5 bases to trimming and J lost 3 bases; unmatched junction nucleotides: 2. CDR1 is LNHNV, CDR2 YYDKDF, per germline (reference sequence). This CDR3 has 13 amino acids.

The genes are TRBV6-1 and TRBJ2-5; 8 nucleotides match TRBD1. J lost 7 bases, V lost 10 bases, and 11 bases had no gene match. CDR1 MNHNS and CDR2 SASEGT come from the germline V gene. This CDR3 comprises 13 residues. The CDR3 region is CATGGLPTGTQYF. In nucleotides, the CDR3 is TGTGCCACAGGGGGCCTCCCGACGGGGACCCAGTACTTC.

This clone appeared a single time. The rearrangement links TRBV7-8 to TRBJ2-1; 12 bases align to TRBD2. V dropped 4 bases and J dropped 6; count of bases not matched to a gene: 1. This CDR3 comprises 14 residues. Germline assignment: CDR1 SGHVS and CDR2 FQNEAQ. The CDR3 nucleotides read TGTGCCAGCAGCTCTAGCGGGGGGGCCAATGAGCAGTTCTTC. Residues: CASSSSGGANEQFF.

The chain links TRBV18 to TRBJ2-7, with TRBD1 matching 9 bases. The CDR3 runs to 15 residues. The V and J ends lost 3 bases and 6 bases, in that order; junction bases with no gene match: 9. Per germline, CDR1 KGHSH and CDR2 LQKENI. The chain's CDR3 is CASSPLGTGRSEQYF. The CDR3 DNA reads TGTGCCAGCTCACCGCTGGGGACAGGGCGTTCCGAGCAGTACTTC.

This rearrangement joins TRBV6-1 to TRBJ2-2; tentatively, D is TRBD2 (5 bases). Between the trimmed V and J ends, which lost 10 bases and 1 base, there was a span of 13 bases. CDR3 size: 14 residues. Germline V gene lookup returns CDR1 MNHNS and CDR2 SASEGT. This CDR3 is CATGVWGNTGELFF. CDR3 nucleotides: TGTGCCACCGGGGTGTGGGGGAACACCGGGGAGCTGTTTTTT.

The V and J genes are TRBV27 and TRBJ2-5; 7 bases agree with TRBD1. The length of the CDR3 is 13 residues. Unmatched junction bases numbered 3, after V lost 3 bases and J lost 5 bases. Germline assignment: CDR1 MNHEY and CDR2 SMNVEV (reference sequence). This CDR3 is CASSLSRGETQYF. The CDR3 DNA reads as TGTGCCAGCAGTTTGTCCAGGGGGGAGACCCAGTACTTC.

This clone was recorded only once. The same CDR3 arises from other DNA sequences in this sample as well. The genes are TRBV2 and TRBJ2-3, with 9 bases lining up with TRBD2. Germline values: CDR1 SNHLY, CDR2 FYNNEI. The CDR3 runs to 15 residues. The V and J ends lost 4 bases and 2 bases, in that order; junction bases with no gene match: 4. CDR3 DNA: TGTGCCAGCAGTGGGCTAGCGGGGTTCACAGATACGCAGTATTTT. Translation gives CASSGLAGFTDTQYF.

The rearrangement links TRBV6-1 to TRBJ1-2; 9 nucleotides agree with TRBD1. The CDR3 length is 13 residues. V lost 5 bases to trimming and J lost 8 bases; unmatched junction nucleotides: 6. The germline V gene has CDR1 MNHNS and CDR2 SASEGT. The CDR3 is CASSWTGVNGYTF. In nucleotides, the CDR3 is TGTGCCAGCAGTTGGACAGGGGTGAACGGCTACACCTTC.

This sequence joins TRBV4-2 and TRBJ1-2; a weak D match, TRBD1 (6 bases). CDR1 is LGHNA and CDR2 is YNFKEQ in the germline V gene. Trimming took 7 bases from V and 4 from J, leaving 16 bases between them. There are 14 residues in the CDR3. This CDR3 reads CASNPTGEGYGYTF. CDR3 bases: TGTGCCAGCAACCCGACAGGTGAGGGCTATGGCTACACCTTC.

This rearrangement joins TRBV5-1 to TRBJ1-6; possible D gene TRBD1, 6 bases. The germline CDR1 and CDR2 sequences are SGHRS and YFSETQ. V was clipped by 5 bases and J by 7 bases, with 10 bases between them. This CDR3 region has 13 residues. Written as DNA, the CDR3 is TGCGCCAGCAGGGACAGTCTCAATTCACCCCTCCACTTT. Translated: CASRDSLNSPLHF.

The rearrangement links TRBV5-4 to TRBJ2-3, with 7 positions matching TRBD2. The J segment lost 3 bases and the V segment lost 5 bases, leaving 6 bases of the junction unmatched. The CDR3 has 14 amino acids. Germline CDR1 reads SGHNT; CDR2 reads YYREEE (reference sequence). CDR3 sequence: CASRGDYLTDTQYF. CDR3 coding DNA: TGTGCCAGCAGAGGGGACTACTTAACAGATACGCAGTATTTT.

The chain is built from TRBV28 and TRBJ2-2; unclear D gene. CDR1 and CDR2 from the germline V gene are MDHEN and SYDVKM. V dropped 7 bases and J dropped 10 bases, with 10 bases sitting between them. The CDR3 sequence is 11 residues long. This chain's CDR3 is CASTPSVELFF. As DNA, the CDR3 is TGTGCCAGCACTCCATCGGTGGAGCTGTTTTTT.

This chain connects TRBV5-1 to TRBJ1-1; TRBD1 agrees at 7 bases. Germline V gene sequence: CDR1 SGHRS, CDR2 YFSETQ. The CDR3 has 16 residues. V shed 1 base and J 1 base; nucleotides not matched to a gene: 7. The CDR3 loop is CASSLKESGGNTEAFF. DNA for the CDR3: TGCGCCAGCAGCTTGAAGGAATCAGGGGGGAACACTGAAGCTTTCTTT.

The gene calls are TRBV5-1 and TRBJ2-1; no reliable D call. This CDR3 is built from 16 residues. Per the germline V gene, CDR1 is SGHRS and CDR2 is YFSETQ. V was shortened by 1 base and J by 1 base, with 12 bases between the two germline ends. As DNA, the CDR3 is TGCGCCAGCAGCTTGACAGCCTCACCTTCCTACAATGAGCAGTTCTTC. It is translated as CASSLTASPSYNEQFF.

The V and J genes are TRBV7-9 and TRBJ1-1; D possibly corresponds to TRBD1 (5 bases). CDR3 length: 18 amino acids. The germline V gene encodes CDR1 SEHNR and CDR2 FQNEAQ (reference sequence). V was pared by 3 bases and J by 1 base, with 21 bases between. The CDR3 nucleotides read TGTGCCAGCAGCTTTTCATGGGGGGAACTAAGATCGAACACTGAAGCTTTCTTT. Translating gives CASSFSWGELRSNTEAFF.

This chain connects TRBV5-8 to TRBJ1-1; D unresolved. CDR3 size: 12 residues. Germline-derived CDR1 and CDR2 are SGHTS and YDEGEE. The germline V and J ends were trimmed by 4 bases and 6 bases, with 10 bases remaining between them. The CDR3 loop reads CASSPFGAEAFF. CDR3 nucleotides: TGTGCCAGCAGCCCCTTCGGGGCTGAAGCTTTCTTT.

This clone occurred once. The CDR3 DNA is TGCAGCGTTGAAGATCCTCCCCAGGGTACGCAGTATTTT. This sequence encodes CSVEDPPQGTQYF. This chain uses TRBV29-1 with TRBJ2-3; D may be TRBD1 (5 bases). The CDR3 consists of 13 residues. V was trimmed by 0 bases and J by 8 bases, leaving 12 bases between them. Germline V lookup: CDR1 SQVTM, CDR2 ANQGSEA.

This chain joins TRBV13 and TRBJ2-7; the match to TRBD2 covers 7 bases. This CDR3 has 14 amino acids. Germline V gene sequence: CDR1 PRHDT, CDR2 FYEKMQ (reference sequence). V shed 5 bases, J shed 5 bases, and the junction held 9 bases outside the gene matches. The CDR3 protein is CASSLGGNRDEQYF. DNA of the CDR3: TGTGCCAGCAGCCTCGGGGGGAATAGGGACGAGCAGTACTTC.

V gene TRBV4-1 combines with J gene TRBJ2-2; D may be TRBD2 (6 bases). The CDR3 covers 16 residues. With 1 base removed from V and 1 base from J, the gap between germline ends came to 10 bases. Per germline, CDR1 MGHRA and CDR2 YSYEKL. The CDR3 here is CASSQVLAVNTGELFF. The CDR3 DNA reads as TGCGCCAGCAGCCAAGTTTTAGCGGTGAACACCGGGGAGCTGTTTTTT.

The genes are TRBV19 and TRBJ1-5; possible D gene TRBD1, 5 bases. Trimming cost V 3 bases and J 6 bases, with 15 bases left between them. CDR3 length: 15 amino acids. Germline CDR1 LNHDA, CDR2 SQIVND (reference sequence). CDR3 bases: TGTGCCAGTAGTATGGCGCAGGGAGGTTTTCAGCCCCAGCATTTT. This translates into CASSMAQGGFQPQHF.

The rearrangement joins TRBV4-1 to TRBJ2-3; possibly TRBD2 for D (6 bases). This CDR3 is built from 14 residues. Looked up from germline, CDR1 is MGHRA and CDR2 is YSYEKL. The ends were cut back, 2 bases at V and 4 bases at J, with 10 bases in the middle. The CDR3 nucleotides read TGCGCCAGCAGCCAATCGGGGGAGGCAGATACGCAGTATTTT. Amino acids: CASSQSGEADTQYF.